Reported below is one TCR beta chain. The sample originates from a study of blood T cell repertoires in COVID-19. As for the study in general: COVID-19 samples, acute and convalescent, were from the United States, Italy and Spain. PBMCs, B-cell-depleted T cells, or T cells were the source of the cDNA or gDNA that made up the material.

Per the study methods: Quantification of nucleated cells was approximated via reference gene primer amplification. Assay: immunoSEQ multiplex PCR; the TCRdb copy retains only in-frame clones and omits some. V and J calls and clone size are those listed in that table; D and trimming were worked out from the DNA. The data hold 220,000 or so clones, with 84% observed a single time. Trimming left V 6 bases short and J 3 bases short, with 12 bases between. The CDR3 is made up of 14 amino acids. CDR1 is KGHSH and CDR2 is LQKENI in the germline V gene. The genes are TRBV18 and TRBJ1-3; no clear D gene. The sample taken for sequencing was peripheral blood. The sequence was obtained from a man younger than 45 with active or convalescent COVID-19. The CDR3 nucleotides are TGTGCCAGCTCGGCCCCGCCATTTGGAAACACCATATATTTT. The encoded protein is CASSAPPFGNTIYF.